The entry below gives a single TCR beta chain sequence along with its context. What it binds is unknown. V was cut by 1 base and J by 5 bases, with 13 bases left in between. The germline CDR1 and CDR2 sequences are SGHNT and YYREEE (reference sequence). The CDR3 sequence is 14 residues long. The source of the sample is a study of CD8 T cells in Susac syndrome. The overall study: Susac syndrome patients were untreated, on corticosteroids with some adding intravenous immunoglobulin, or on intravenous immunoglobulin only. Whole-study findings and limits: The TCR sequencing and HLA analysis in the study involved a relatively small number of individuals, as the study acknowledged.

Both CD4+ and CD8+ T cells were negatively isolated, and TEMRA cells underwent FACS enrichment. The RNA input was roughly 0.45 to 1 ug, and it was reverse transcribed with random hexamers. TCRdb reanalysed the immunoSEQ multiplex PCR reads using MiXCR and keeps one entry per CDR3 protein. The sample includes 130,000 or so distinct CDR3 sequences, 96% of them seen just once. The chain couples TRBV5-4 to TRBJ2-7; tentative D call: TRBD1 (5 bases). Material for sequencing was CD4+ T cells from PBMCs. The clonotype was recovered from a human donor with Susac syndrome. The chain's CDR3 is CASSLYSGRHEQYF. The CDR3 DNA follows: TGTGCCAGCAGCTTGTATTCAGGGCGTCACGAGCAGTACTTC.